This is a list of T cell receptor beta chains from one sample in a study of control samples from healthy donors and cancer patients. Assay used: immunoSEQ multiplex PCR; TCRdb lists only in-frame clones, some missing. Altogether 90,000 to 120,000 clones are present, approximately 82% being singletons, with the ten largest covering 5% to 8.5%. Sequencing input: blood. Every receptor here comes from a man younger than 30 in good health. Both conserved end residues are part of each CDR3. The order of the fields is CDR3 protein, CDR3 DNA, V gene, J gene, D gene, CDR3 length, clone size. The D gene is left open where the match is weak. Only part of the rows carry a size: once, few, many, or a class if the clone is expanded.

CAWSRYRNTEAFF,TGTGCCTGGAGCCGTTACAGGAACACTGAAGCTTTCTTT,TRBV30,TRBJ1-1,NA,13,NA
CASSLGGGYGSPLHF,TGCGCCAGCAGCTTGGGAGGCGGTTACGGTTCACCCCTCCACTTT,TRBV5-1,TRBJ1-6,NA,15,NA
CASMHRETDTQYF,TGTGCCAGCATGCACAGGGAAACAGATACGCAGTATTTT,TRBV2,TRBJ2-3,NA,13,NA
CASSEIYRAYEQYF,TGTGCCAGCAGTGAAATTTACAGGGCCTACGAGCAGTACTTC,TRBV2,TRBJ2-7,NA,14,NA
CASSLTLRVSGNTIYF,TGTGCCAGCAGCCTGACGCTCAGGGTTTCCGGAAACACCATATATTTT,TRBV7-9,TRBJ1-3,NA,16,medium-sized
CASSRVWTSGGAREQFF,TGTGCCAGCAGCCGCGTTTGGACTAGCGGGGGGGCCCGTGAGCAGTTCTTC,TRBV7-6,TRBJ2-1,TRBD2,17,NA
CASSTGGLGELFF,TGTGCCAGTAGTACAGGGGGCTTGGGGGAGCTGTTTTTT,TRBV19,TRBJ2-2,TRBD1,13,NA
CASSFQGSGANVLTF,TGTGCCAGCAGTTTCCAGGGATCTGGGGCCAACGTCCTGACTTTC,TRBV6-2/TRBV6-3,TRBJ2-6,NA,15,NA
CASSNTGRSSYEQYF,TGTGCCAGCAGCAATACAGGGCGTAGCTCCTACGAGCAGTACTTC,TRBV3-1/TRBV3-2,TRBJ2-7,NA,15,once
CASSRLPGGGQGGTEAFF,TGCGCCAGCAGTCGACTTCCGGGGGGGGGACAGGGAGGGACTGAAGCTTTCTTT,TRBV4-1,TRBJ1-1,TRBD1,18,NA
CASSSKWGVSTEAFF,TGTGCCAGCAGCTCGAAGTGGGGGGTTAGCACTGAAGCTTTCTTT,TRBV11-2,TRBJ1-1,NA,15,NA
CASSQDSAGGTYNEQFF,TGCGCCAGCAGCCAAGATTCAGCGGGGGGAACCTACAATGAGCAGTTCTTC,TRBV4-1,TRBJ2-1,TRBD2,17,NA
CASRRAGEQVTEAFF,TGTGCCAGCAGGAGGGCAGGGGAGCAGGTCACTGAAGCTTTCTTT,TRBV6-5,TRBJ1-1,NA,15,once
CASSSGLAGVGPETQYF,TGTGCCAGCAGCTCAGGACTAGCGGGGGTTGGCCCAGAGACCCAGTACTTC,TRBV7-6,TRBJ2-5,TRBD2,17,NA
CASSVLPTRVGNTEAFF,TGTGCCAGCAGCGTTTTGCCCACCCGTGTAGGGAACACTGAAGCTTTCTTT,TRBV9,TRBJ1-1,NA,17,NA
CASSPRYGGQPQHF,TGTGCCAGCAGCCCGAGATACGGGGGGCAGCCCCAGCATTTT,TRBV11-2,TRBJ1-5,NA,14,NA
CASSLAGGAGGSYNSPLHF,TGTGCCAGCAGCTTAGCAGGTGGGGCAGGGGGCTCCTATAATTCACCCCTCCACTTT,TRBV7-2,TRBJ1-6,TRBD1,19,NA
CASSLGGALGYTF,TGTGCCAGCAGCTTAGGAGGGGCGTTAGGCTACACCTTC,TRBV7-2,TRBJ1-2,NA,13,NA
CASSLGVQGAFEEYF,TGTGCCAGCAGCTTGGGGGTGCAGGGGGCTTTTGAGGAGTACTTC,TRBV13,TRBJ2-7,TRBD1,15,NA
CASSYSSHSYNEQFF,TGTGCCAGCAGCTACTCCTCCCATTCCTACAATGAGCAGTTCTTC,TRBV5-4,TRBJ2-1,NA,15,NA
CASSLAGVDEQFF,TGTGCCAGCAGTTTAGCAGGGGTCGATGAGCAGTTCTTC,TRBV12-3/TRBV12-4,TRBJ2-1,NA,13,NA
CASSPQALYGYTF,TGTGCCAGCAGCCCACAGGCGCTCTATGGCTACACCTTC,TRBV7-2,TRBJ1-2,NA,13,NA
CASRLALGNTIYF,TGTGCCAGCAGGCTGGCCCTCGGAAACACCATATATTTT,TRBV4-2,TRBJ1-3,NA,13,NA
CASSRAGGQGNEQFF,TGTGCCAGCAGCAGGGCGGGGGGGCAGGGAAATGAGCAGTTCTTC,TRBV4-2,TRBJ2-1,TRBD2,15,NA
CAWTLPTGGSYNSPLHF,TGTGCCTGGACCCTGCCGACAGGGGGCTCCTATAATTCACCCCTCCACTTT,TRBV30,TRBJ1-6,TRBD1,17,NA
CSVGMSNPEAFF,TGCAGCGTTGGCATGTCTAATCCTGAAGCTTTCTTT,TRBV29-1,TRBJ1-1,NA,12,NA
CASRGLGAANEKLFF,TGTGCCAGCAGGGGACTCGGGGCAGCTAATGAAAAACTGTTTTTT,TRBV2,TRBJ1-4,NA,15,NA
CASSFGRTGGGYEQYF,TGTGCCAGCAGCTTTGGGCGGACAGGGGGGGGGTACGAGCAGTACTTC,TRBV5-6,TRBJ2-7,TRBD1,16,NA
CASSQDPLAGGYGANVLTF,TGTGCCAGCAGCCAAGATCCTCTAGCGGGGGGTTATGGGGCCAACGTCCTGACTTTC,TRBV3-1/TRBV3-2,TRBJ2-6,TRBD2,19,NA
CASSPRGGPTDTQYF,TGTGCCAGCAGTCCCCGGGGAGGGCCCACAGATACGCAGTATTTT,TRBV6-5,TRBJ2-3,TRBD2,15,NA
CASSMDRPETDTQYF,TGTGCCAGCAGCATGGACAGGCCGGAGACAGATACGCAGTATTTT,TRBV5-5,TRBJ2-3,TRBD1,15,NA
CASSPYIGSEKLFF,TGTGCCAGCAGCCCTTACATAGGCTCCGAAAAACTGTTTTTT,TRBV3-1/TRBV3-2,TRBJ1-4,NA,14,NA
CASSLNLLRQEQYF,TGCGCCAGCAGCTTGAACCTGCTTAGGCAAGAGCAGTACTTC,TRBV5-1,TRBJ2-7,NA,14,NA
CASTPGWSTGELFF,TGTGCCAGCACCCCCGGGTGGAGTACCGGGGAGCTGTTTTTT,TRBV7-2,TRBJ2-2,NA,14,once
CASSSGGAGNTIYF,TGTGCCAGCAGCTCCGGGGGGGCTGGAAACACCATATATTTT,TRBV7-9,TRBJ1-3,NA,14,NA
CSASAHAEQFF,TGCAGTGCTAGTGCGCACGCTGAGCAGTTCTTC,TRBV20-1,TRBJ2-1,NA,11,NA
CASSHSRFRELFF,TGTGCCAGCAGCCATTCCCGTTTCCGGGAGCTGTTTTTT,TRBV28,TRBJ2-2,NA,13,NA
CASSADRNNTEAFF,TGTGCCAGCAGTGCGGACCGGAATAACACTGAAGCTTTCTTT,TRBV6-7,TRBJ1-1,NA,14,NA
CASRPNREGNSPLHF,TGTGCCAGCAGGCCGAACAGGGAGGGTAATTCACCCCTCCACTTT,TRBV7-9,TRBJ1-6,NA,15,once
CASSVTGSTEAFF,TGCGCCAGCAGCGTTACAGGGAGCACTGAAGCTTTCTTT,TRBV5-1,TRBJ1-1,NA,13,NA
CASSPRQGIYYGYTF,TGTGCCAGCAGCCCAAGACAGGGGATTTACTATGGCTACACCTTC,TRBV14,TRBJ1-2,TRBD1,15,NA